Each of the 16 T cell receptor beta chains below was sequenced from the same sample in a study of T cell changes during pregnancy in multiple sclerosis. The table came from immunoSEQ multiplex PCR; TCRdb's copy has only in-frame clones and leaves some out. The top ten hold approximately 5.8% of the sample, which has more than 35,000 clones, about 88% seen once. The material sequenced was CD8+ T cells from peripheral blood mononuclear cells, taken after pregnancy. All receptors come from a female donor in good health, enrolled as a control in a pregnancy study.

The V gene is TRBV5-6, the J gene TRBJ2-5, with TRBD2 as a possible D gene (5 bases). The CDR3 totals 16 residues. CDR1 and CDR2 from the germline V gene are SGHDT and YYEEEE. The germline V and J ends were trimmed by 4 bases and 2 bases, with 18 bases remaining between them. The chain's CDR3 is CASSQNHLAAQETQYF. The DNA for the CDR3 is TGTGCCAGCAGCCAGAACCACCTAGCAGCGCAAGAGACCCAGTACTTC.

The chain links TRBV10-2 to TRBJ2-3, with a tentative D call TRBD1 (5 bases). The CDR3 runs to 14 residues. V dropped 6 bases and J dropped 2 bases, with 12 bases sitting between them. CDR1 and CDR2 from the germline V gene are WSHSY and SAAADI. The CDR3 nucleotides read TGCGCCAGCAGCAGGGTCTCCCTCACAGATACGCAGTATTTT. Encoded protein: CASSRVSLTDTQYF.

The chain employs TRBV15 and TRBJ1-2; TRBD1 is a possible D gene (5 bases). The V end lost 5 bases, the J end lost 4 bases, and 23 bases lay between the germline ends. The CDR3 covers 17 residues. Germline CDR1 LNHNV, CDR2 YYDKDF (reference sequence). The CDR3 loop reads CATSLTDGGGAIYGYTF. CDR3 nucleotide sequence: TGTGCCACCAGCCTGACGGACGGGGGAGGAGCTATCTATGGCTACACCTTC.

The rearrangement joins TRBV5-1 to TRBJ2-7, with 12 nucleotides matching TRBD2. The CDR3 loop spans 15 amino acids. The V gene end was trimmed by 4 bases and the J gene end by 3 bases; junction bases not matched to a gene: 5. Looked up from germline, CDR1 is SGHRS and CDR2 is YFSETQ. The CDR3 nucleotides are TGCGCCAGCAGCACCTCGACTAGCGGGGGCTACGAGCAGTACTTC. This gives the protein CASSTSTSGGYEQYF. Full variable domain (rest looked up from reference TRBV5-1 and TRBJ2-7): KAGVTQTPRYLIKTRGQQVTLSCSPISGHRSVSWYQQTPGQGLQFLFEYFSETQRNKGNFPGRFSGRQFSNSRSEMNVSTLELGDSALYLCASSTSTSGGYEQYFGPGTRLTVT.

A single count supports this clone. The sample has other DNA sequences that encode this CDR3 too. The CDR3 DNA follows: TGTGCCAGCAGCTCGCTGGACAGGAGAAGGGAGACCCAGTACTTC. Protein: CASSSLDRRRETQYF. The genes are TRBV5-4 and TRBJ2-5; 7 bases are shared with TRBD1. The CDR3 covers 15 residues. Trimming took 3 bases from V and 5 from J; bases not matched to a gene: 10. Germline CDR1 and CDR2: SGHNT and YYREEE (reference sequence).

This clone was seen more than once but under ten times. The J gene is TRBJ1-3, the V gene TRBV6-1; D uncertain. Deletions cut 6 bases from V and 4 bases from J, with 10 bases between. This CDR3 is built from 13 residues. Germline V gene lookup returns CDR1 MNHNS and CDR2 SASEGT. CDR3 bases: TGTGCCAGCAGAGCGGATCTGGGAAACACCATATATTTT. It translates to CASRADLGNTIYF.

The chain employs TRBV7-3 and TRBJ2-1; 9 nucleotides line up with TRBD2. The length of the CDR3 is 17 residues. Germline V gene lookup returns CDR1 SGHTA and CDR2 FQGTGA. V lost 1 base, J lost 9 bases, and 13 bases stayed unmatched. As DNA, the CDR3 is TGTGCCAGCAGCTTAAGCCCCCTGGCGGGGGGGCCAAGTGAGCAGTTCTTC. It is translated as CASSLSPLAGGPSEQFF.

To note about this clone: At one end the junction does not follow the germline gene, possibly because of a read error. This sequence joins TRBV7-7 and TRBJ1-6, with a weak D call TRBD1 (6 bases). CDR1 is SSHAT, CDR2 FNYEAQ, per germline (reference sequence). This CDR3 comprises 16 residues. The CDR3 sequence: CASSLWYREPNSPLHF. The CDR3 DNA follows: TGTGCTAGCAGCTTATGGTACAGGGAGCCCAATTCACCCCTCCACTTT.

The gene calls are TRBV2 and TRBJ1-1, with D tentatively TRBD1 (5 bases). The CDR3 has 14 residues. Deletions cut 5 bases from V and 6 bases from J, with 16 bases between. CDR1 is SNHLY and CDR2 is FYNNEI in the germline V gene. In nucleotides, the CDR3 is TGTGCCAGCAGTCCCAATGTAGGGGACTCTGAAGCTTTCTTT. Its protein is CASSPNVGDSEAFF.

This sequence joins TRBV4-2 and TRBJ1-1; D call uncertain. The V end was cut by 0 bases, the J end by 4 bases, with 15 bases between. The V gene's germline CDR1 is LGHNA and CDR2 YNFKEQ. The CDR3 is 16 residues long. The CDR3 protein is CASSQEYRGIGTEAFF. In nucleotides, the CDR3 is TGTGCCAGCAGCCAAGAATACAGAGGGATAGGCACTGAAGCTTTCTTT.

V and J are TRBV6-1 and TRBJ1-2; tentative D call: TRBD1 (6 bases). V gave up 11 bases and J gave up 9 bases, with 22 bases separating them. Germline CDR1 MNHNS, CDR2 SASEGT. There are 13 residues in the CDR3. For the CDR3, the DNA is TGTGCCGAACAAGGGGGGGAGGATCTTCGCTACACCTTC. Residues: CAEQGGEDLRYTF.

The gene calls are TRBV27 and TRBJ2-7, with 10 bases fitting TRBD1. Germline trimming cut 3 bases from V and 6 bases from J; bases unmatched to any gene: 5. Germline CDR1 MNHEY, CDR2 SMNVEV (reference sequence). This CDR3 has 14 residues. The CDR3 spells CASSFSGTGVEQYF. The CDR3 region has the DNA TGTGCCAGCAGTTTCTCCGGGACAGGGGTCGAGCAGTACTTC.

V and J are TRBV4-1 and TRBJ2-2; D gene uncertain. The CDR3 spans 15 residues. CDR1 is MGHRA and CDR2 is YSYEKL in the germline V gene. V was pared by 4 bases and J by 0 bases, with 9 bases between. The CDR3 loop is CASSPRLANTGELFF. The CDR3 coding sequence is TGCGCCAGCAGCCCAAGACTCGCGAACACCGGGGAGCTGTTTTTT.

The chain uses TRBV5-6 and TRBJ1-5; no firm D call. The CDR3 sequence is 10 residues long. CDR1 and CDR2 from the germline V gene are SGHDT and YYEEEE. The V gene lost 2 bases and the J gene lost 11 bases, with 5 bases spanning the gap. The CDR3 spells CASSFPSQHF. The CDR3 coding sequence is TGTGCCAGCAGCTTTCCGTCCCAGCATTTT. The entire variable domain, with the rest obtained from reference TRBV5-6 and TRBJ1-5, is as follows: DAGVTQSPTHLIKTRGQQVTLRCSPKSGHDTVSWYQQALGQGPQFIFQYYEEEERQRGNFPDRFSGHQFPNYSSELNVNALLLGDSALYLCASSFPSQHFGDGTRLSIL.

This chain links TRBV14 with TRBJ1-2; D uncertain. The CDR3 has 13 residues. Germline values: CDR1 SGHDN, CDR2 FVKESK. Trimming shortened V by 4 bases and J by 5 bases, and 11 bases separated the two germline ends. This CDR3 reads CASSLHGGYGYTF. The CDR3 DNA sequence: TGTGCCAGCAGCCTACACGGAGGGTATGGCTACACCTTC. The whole variable domain, filled in from reference TRBV14 and TRBJ1-2, reads EAGVTQFPSHSVIEKGQTVTLRCDPISGHDNLYWYRRVMGKEIKFLLHFVKESKQDESGMPNNRFLAERTGGTYSTLKVQPAELEDSGVYFCASSLHGGYGYTFGSGTRLTVV.

The J gene is TRBJ1-4, the V gene TRBV29-1; a weak D match, TRBD1 (5 bases). Per germline, CDR1 SQVTM and CDR2 ANQGSEA. CDR3 length equals 15 residues. Between the trimmed V and J ends, which lost 0 bases and 4 bases, there was a span of 12 bases. CDR3 sequence reads: CSVEDPTAINEKLFF. The CDR3 DNA sequence: TGCAGCGTTGAAGATCCGACAGCCATTAATGAAAAACTGTTTTTT. The full variable domain, in which reference TRBV29-1 and TRBJ1-4 provide the parts outside the CDR3, is SAVISQKPSRDICQRGTSLTIQCQVDSQVTMMFWYRQQPGQSLTLIATANQGSEATYESGFVIDKFPISRPNLTFSTLTVSNMSPEDSSIYLCSVEDPTAINEKLFFGSGTQLSVL.